Presented here are 3 T cell receptor beta chains from one specimen sequenced in a study of STAT5B mutations in CD4+ large granular lymphocyte leukemia. Only in-frame clones appear in the TCRdb table, and some are missing; sequencing was by immunoSEQ multiplex PCR. This sample yields 37,000 or so clones, of which 87% are seen a single time; around 3.5% belongs to the top ten. The sample was CD4+ T cells from blood buffy coats. The source of these receptors is a human donor in good health.

For the CDR3, the DNA is TGTGCCAGCAGGGATTATGGTTTTGAAGCTTTCTTT. This gives the protein CASRDYGFEAFF. V usage is TRBV28 and J usage is TRBJ1-1, with no clear D. V was trimmed by 6 bases and J by 7 bases, leaving 12 bases between them. The CDR3 is made up of 12 amino acids. Germline V CDR1 and CDR2: MDHEN, SYDVKM.

J is TRBJ2-4 and V is TRBV5-1; 9 bases line up with TRBD1. The CDR3 extends over 15 amino acids. Losses at the gene ends were 2 bases for V and 8 bases for J; bases not matched to a gene: 8. CDR1 is SGHRS and CDR2 is YFSETQ in the germline V gene. In DNA form, the CDR3 reads TGCGCCAGCAGCTTACCATACAGGGGGCGCGACATTCAGTACTTC. Translated: CASSLPYRGRDIQYF.

The chain links TRBV4-3 to TRBJ2-7, with 7 bases lining up with TRBD1. There are 14 residues in the CDR3. Trimming took 4 bases from V and 7 from J; bases not matched to a gene: 10. Germline V gene data show CDR1 as LGHNA and CDR2 as YSLEER. The CDR3 DNA reads as TGCGCCAGCAGCCCCGGACAGGCCGGGGAGGAGCAGTACTTC. Amino acids: CASSPGQAGEEQYF.